These 20 T cell receptor beta chains share one sample of origin, sequenced in a study of CD8 T cells in Susac syndrome. Reverse transcription of roughly 0.45 to 1 ug RNA used random hexamers. TCRdb re-called the immunoSEQ multiplex PCR reads with MiXCR, one entry per CDR3 protein. The table records more than 150,000 distinct CDR3 sequences, under 95% of them present only once. What was sequenced was CD4+ T cells from PBMCs. The receptors stem from a human donor in good health.

This sequence joins TRBV30 and TRBJ1-2; D unresolved. The V and J ends lost 0 bases and 4 bases respectively, with 6 bases between them. CDR1 and CDR2 (germline): GTSNPN, SVGIG (reference sequence). This CDR3 contains 12 residues. CDR3 protein: CAWSVSFYGYTF. CDR3 sequence (DNA): TGTGCCTGGAGTGTCTCTTTCTATGGCTACACCTTC.

This clonotype was detected only once. The rearrangement uses TRBV6-2 or TRBV6-3 and TRBJ2-3; perhaps TRBD1 as D (6 bases). V was trimmed by 2 bases and J by 5 bases, leaving 17 bases between them. The CDR3 consists of 16 residues. The germline V gene encodes CDR1 MNHEY and CDR2 SVGEGT. For the CDR3, the DNA is TGTGCCAGCAGTTACACGGCCAATGGGGGACAAGATACGCAGTATTTT. Protein: CASSYTANGGQDTQYF.

This chain connects TRBV4-2 to TRBJ2-3; no clear D gene. The ends were cut back, 1 base at V and 0 bases at J, with 14 bases in the middle. Looked up from germline, CDR1 is LGHNA and CDR2 is YNFKEQ. This CDR3 region has 17 residues. CDR3 in DNA: TGTGCCAGCAGCCAAGTCATCGGATACAGTAGCACAGATACGCAGTATTTT. Translation gives CASSQVIGYSSTDTQYF.

This clonotype was picked up one time. The rearrangement joins TRBV30 to TRBJ1-6; TRBD1 matches at 9 bases. This CDR3 is built from 13 residues. Looked up from germline, CDR1 is GTSNPN and CDR2 is SVGIG (reference sequence). J was trimmed by 7 bases and V by 5 bases; bases with no gene match: 3. DNA for the CDR3: TGTGCCTGGGCGGACAGGGGAAATTCACCCCTCCACTTT. Amino acid sequence: CAWADRGNSPLHF.

The chain combines TRBV20-1 with TRBJ1-5, with 7 bases that match TRBD1. In germline, CDR1 is DFQATT, CDR2 SNEGSKA (reference sequence). This CDR3 region has 15 residues. J lost 5 bases, V lost 0 bases, and 7 bases had no gene match. CDR3 nucleotide sequence: TGCAGTGCTAGAGATCGTTTAGGGGGCTATCAGCCCCAGCATTTT. This codes for CSARDRLGGYQPQHF.

This rearrangement joins TRBV19 to TRBJ2-1, with 7 bases lining up with TRBD2. The V gene end was trimmed by 11 bases and the J gene end by 0 bases; junction bases not matched to a gene: 10. Germline V lookup: CDR1 LNHDA, CDR2 SQIVND (reference sequence). This CDR3 has 15 amino acids. CDR3 in amino acids: CACGPSGDSYNEQFF. The CDR3 DNA reads TGTGCCTGTGGCCCTAGCGGAGACTCCTACAATGAGCAGTTCTTC.

The chain is built from TRBV6-6 and TRBJ2-7, with 8 positions matching TRBD2. CDR1 and CDR2 from the germline V gene are MNHNY and SVGAGI (reference sequence). The CDR3 is 14 amino acids. V shed 6 bases, J shed 3 bases, and the junction held 7 bases outside the gene matches. DNA of the CDR3: TGTGCCAGCAGGGGAGACAGCGGGGGCTACGAGCAGTACTTC. Its translation: CASRGDSGGYEQYF.

V is TRBV11-2 and J is TRBJ2-1; 9 positions agree with TRBD2. The ends lost 11 bases at V and 7 bases at J; junction bases unmatched: 6. CDR3 length: 12 residues. From germline, CDR1 is SGHAT and CDR2 FQNNGV. This CDR3 is CACRGRGNEQFF. The CDR3 DNA is TGTGCCTGTCGCGGGAGGGGAAATGAGCAGTTCTTC.

With respect to this clonotype: Sequence at one end of the junction differs from germline and may be a read error. This rearrangement joins TRBV5-1 to TRBJ2-5; D perhaps matches TRBD1 (5 bases). This CDR3 is 14 amino acids long. Germline CDR1 SGHRS, CDR2 YFSETQ. CDR3 amino acids: CASSLGQGGETQYF. Written as DNA, the CDR3 is TGTGCCAGCAGCTTGGGGCAGGGCGGAGAGACCCAGTACTTC.

The rearrangement links TRBV12-3 or TRBV12-4 to TRBJ2-5, with 7 bases that match TRBD2. CDR3 length equals 14 residues. Trimming took 1 base from V and 5 from J; bases not matched to a gene: 4. CDR3: CASSLDGGGETQYF. The CDR3 bases are TGTGCCAGCAGTTTAGACGGGGGAGGGGAGACCCAGTACTTC.

This sequence joins TRBV20-1 and TRBJ1-1; the match to TRBD1 covers 8 bases. The J segment lost 10 bases and the V segment lost 0 bases, leaving 13 bases of the junction unmatched. The CDR3 length is 15 residues. Germline CDR1 and CDR2: DFQATT and SNEGSKA (reference sequence). CDR3 sequence reads: CSARDLQGATASAFF. The CDR3 bases are TGCAGTGCTAGAGATCTTCAGGGGGCAACTGCCTCAGCTTTCTTT.

The rearrangement links TRBV5-6 to TRBJ2-2, with D perhaps assigned TRBD1 or TRBD2 (5 bases each). This CDR3 is built from 14 residues. The germline CDR1 and CDR2 sequences are SGHDT and YYEEEE. V gave up 2 bases and J gave up 5 bases, with 10 bases separating them. CDR3 in DNA: TGTGCCAGCAGCTTCGGGGACGGAACCGGGGAGCTGTTTTTT. It translates to CASSFGDGTGELFF.

V is TRBV7-2 and J is TRBJ2-2; TRBD1 matches 8 bases. The germline CDR1 and CDR2 sequences are SGHTA and FQGNSA. The CDR3 is 14 amino acids. Losses at the gene ends were 7 bases for V and 5 bases for J; bases not matched to a gene: 6. CDR3 loop: CASTFQGATGELFF. The DNA for the CDR3 is TGTGCCAGCACATTCCAGGGGGCGACCGGGGAGCTGTTTTTT.

This CDR3 reads CASSPTTTGELFF. Written as DNA, the CDR3 is TGTGCCAGCAGCCCGACCACGACCGGGGAGCTGTTTTTT. The chain recombines TRBV12-3 or TRBV12-4 with TRBJ2-2; no firm D call. With 6 bases removed from V and 5 bases from J, the gap between germline ends came to 10 bases. The length of the CDR3 is 13 residues.

The chain couples TRBV20-1 to TRBJ2-3; TRBD2 matches 15 bases. CDR3 length: 14 residues. Trimming cost V 5 bases and J 6 bases; bases outside gene matches: 3. Germline V CDR1 and CDR2: DFQATT, SNEGSKA (reference sequence). The CDR3 DNA reads as TGCAGTGCTTGGACTAGCGGGGGGGCCGATACGCAGTATTTT. Amino acid sequence: CSAWTSGGADTQYF.

This chain joins TRBV9 and TRBJ2-3, with a possible D match to TRBD1 (6 bases). Trimming cost V 0 bases and J 6 bases, with 14 bases left between them. The CDR3 totals 15 residues. Germline V gives CDR1 SGDLS, CDR2 YYNGEE. The CDR3 DNA reads TGTGCCAGCAGCGTAGAAGGCTCGAGGGGGGATACGCAGTATTTT. It codes for CASSVEGSRGDTQYF.

This clonotype was observed a single time. V gene TRBV28 combines with J gene TRBJ1-1, with D unclear. Germline CDR1 is MDHEN and CDR2 is SYDVKM. V was cut by 3 bases and J by 0 bases, with 8 bases left in between. This CDR3 has 14 amino acids. The CDR3 nucleotides are TGTGCCAGCAGTTTTAGGTGGGTGAACACTGAAGCTTTCTTT. Protein product: CASSFRWVNTEAFF.

The chain is built from TRBV7-3 and TRBJ2-2; D gene uncertain. CDR1 is SGHTA and CDR2 is FQGTGA in the germline V gene. The CDR3 runs 13 residues. V was shortened by 5 bases and J by 6 bases, with 10 bases between the two germline ends. The CDR3 bases are TGTGCCAGCAGCAATACATCCCCCGGGGAGCTGTTTTTT. It codes for CASSNTSPGELFF.

This chain connects TRBV20-1 to TRBJ1-2, with D unclear. Germline values: CDR1 DFQATT, CDR2 SNEGSKA (reference sequence). Trimming cost V 0 bases and J 3 bases, with 14 bases left between them. The CDR3 contains 15 residues. The CDR3 reads CSAREGGPKDYGYTF. The CDR3 DNA sequence: TGCAGTGCTAGAGAGGGCGGACCGAAGGACTATGGCTACACCTTC.

The chain links TRBV7-3 to TRBJ2-1; 10 nucleotides line up with TRBD1. Unmatched junction bases numbered 3, after V lost 5 bases and J lost 2 bases. This CDR3 spans 15 amino acids. In germline, CDR1 is SGHTA, CDR2 FQGTGA. The CDR3 loop reads CASSTDRGPYNEQFF. CDR3 coding DNA: TGTGCCAGCAGCACAGACAGGGGGCCCTACAATGAGCAGTTCTTC.